Sequencing of this T cell receptor (beta chain) was carried out in a study of Graves' ophthalmopathy and Graves' hyperthyroidism. Findings of the study overall: Among expanded thyroid clonotypes above 0.001 frequency, most also occurred in blood.

In this sample, this clonotype turned up many times. Its antigen is not identified. The germline V gene encodes CDR1 SGHTA and CDR2 FQGNSA. The V and J ends lost 0 bases and 5 bases, in that order; junction bases with no gene match: 3. This CDR3 is built from 14 residues. Amplification targeted the TCR beta CDR3 regions, with RNA transcripts as the source material. Following a first-round RT-PCR that used HTBI primers, a second-round multiplex PCR was carried out. One entry per CDR3 protein, called by TCRdb with MiXCR from the multiplex PCR reads. Counted here are about 400,000 distinct CDR3 sequences, about a sixth occurring once; the ten biggest clones make up 1.6%. Patients were left out if they had other autoimmune diseases, uncontrolled infections, pregnancy or lactation.

The rearrangement uses TRBV7-2 and TRBJ2-5; 7 bases align to TRBD2. The sequence was collected from a young woman with Graves' ophthalmopathy. Sequenced input: peripheral blood. The CDR3 reads CASSLAGGRETQYF. The CDR3 bases are TGTGCCAGCAGCTTAGCGGGGGGGAGGGAGACCCAGTACTTC.